The present T cell receptor beta chain was sequenced within a study of blood T cell repertoires in COVID-19. Background on the study: T cells, B-cell-depleted T cells, or PBMCs supplied cDNA or gDNA.

In the original processing: Estimation of nucleated cell counts was performed using reference gene primer amplification. Measured with immunoSEQ multiplex PCR; TCRdb has only the in-frame clones, and not every one. V, J and clone size are taken as reported in that table, and D and trimming were inferred from the DNA itself. The sample has 150,000 to 200,000 clones; 87% are singletons. The source is a man aged 55 to 69 with active or convalescent COVID-19. The sample consisted of peripheral blood.

The CDR3 spells CASSRTGTGGLNTEAFF. The DNA of the CDR3 is TGTGCCAGCTCACGGACCGGGACAGGGGGCCTGAACACTGAAGCTTTCTTT. The V and J genes are TRBV18 and TRBJ1-1; TRBD1 aligns across 12 bases. J was trimmed by 0 bases and V by 4 bases; bases with no gene match: 6. Per germline, CDR1 KGHSH and CDR2 LQKENI. This CDR3 is 17 amino acids long.